The 6 T cell receptor beta chains below come from one sample, sequenced in a study of regulatory T cells in long-lasting Graves disease. Relying on iRepertoire HTBI primers and Arm-PCR of CDR3 regions, the team built TCR beta libraries. MiXCR, run by TCRdb on the multiplex PCR reads, gives a single entry per CDR3 protein. The table records about 430,000 distinct CDR3 sequences, about 15% of them present only once. Time point: newly diagnosed GD, antithyroid drugs for less than 3 months. Following extraction of RNA from PBMCs, that RNA was used to make the TCR library. The sample was also reused in another study, on T cells in Graves' hyperthyroidism and ophthalmopathy.

The specimen comprised peripheral blood mononuclear cells (PBMCs), sampled at new diagnosis, from a patient treated with antithyroid drugs. The receptors derive from a woman between 40 and 50 years old with Graves disease.

This clonotype has ten or more counts. This chain joins TRBV7-3 and TRBJ2-3; D is perhaps TRBD2 (6 bases). The length of the CDR3 is 13 residues. Deletions cut 5 bases from V and 6 bases from J, with 12 bases between. CDR1 and CDR2 from the germline V gene are SGHTA and FQGTGA. Here the CDR3 DNA reads TGTGCCAGCAGCCCCAACAGCGGGGATACGCAGTATTTT. This codes for CASSPNSGDTQYF.

This clonotype was detected many times. This sequence joins TRBV18 and TRBJ2-3; no firm D call. V lost 4 bases and J lost 0, with 11 bases in between. Germline values: CDR1 KGHSH, CDR2 LQKENI. The CDR3 extends over 15 amino acids. CDR3 loop: CASSLGVSSTDTQYF. The DNA for the CDR3 is TGTGCCAGCTCACTTGGTGTCTCTAGCACAGATACGCAGTATTTT.

This clonotype was counted between two and nine times. The chain couples TRBV7-3 to TRBJ2-5; D could derive from TRBD1 or TRBD2 (7 bases each). The CDR3 loop spans 15 amino acids. With 4 bases removed from V and 1 base from J, the gap between germline ends came to 13 bases. The germline V gene encodes CDR1 SGHTA and CDR2 FQGTGA. In DNA form, the CDR3 reads TGTGCCAGCAGCTACCAGGGGGGGGGCCAAGAGACCCAGTACTTC. Translating it yields CASSYQGGGQETQYF.

The chain links TRBV6-1 to TRBJ1-2, with a possible D match to TRBD1 (5 bases). V was trimmed by 3 bases and J by 4 bases, leaving 15 bases between them. The germline CDR1 and CDR2 sequences are MNHNS and SASEGT. CDR3 length equals 15 residues. DNA of the CDR3: TGTGCCAGCAGTGAGCCGGGACTCTCCCCCTATGGCTACACCTTC. Translated: CASSEPGLSPYGYTF.

CDR3 protein: CASSPLQGKNIQYF. The CDR3 DNA follows: TGTGCCAGCAGTCCGTTGCAGGGTAAAAACATTCAGTACTTC. This chain joins TRBV12-3 or TRBV12-4 and TRBJ2-4; possibly TRBD1 for D (5 bases). This CDR3 region has 14 residues. The V and J ends lost 5 bases and 4 bases respectively, with 12 bases between them.

This clonotype showed up just a few times. The chain is built from TRBV6-2 or TRBV6-3 and TRBJ1-6; D is uncertain. Germline loops: CDR1 MNHEY, CDR2 SVGEGT. The V and J ends lost 0 bases and 7 bases respectively, with 10 bases between them. This CDR3 is 15 amino acids long. The CDR3 region has the DNA TGTGCCAGCAGTTACTCCTACGGAGACAATTCACCCCTCCACTTT. The encoded protein is CASSYSYGDNSPLHF.